This is a list of T cell receptor beta chains from one sample in a study of shared clonotypes between healthy human individuals. The protocol was immunoSEQ multiplex PCR, while the TCRdb copy is restricted to in-frame clones and leaves out a portion. The table has 2 million to 2.5 million clones, approximately 95% seen once. Sequencing was performed on naive CD4+ T cells sorted from blood. These receptors originate from a man aged 18 to 29 in good health. Each CDR3 is given with its conserved first and last residue. A D gene is named only where the DNA matches it firmly. Size values are once, few and many counts, or a class for expanded clones, and some rows have none.

size	V	D	J	CDR3	DNA
-	TRBV5-1	-	TRBJ2-2	CASSLPQPTGELFF	TGCGCCAGCAGCTTACCACAGCCCACCGGGGAGCTGTTTTTT
-	TRBV18	-	TRBJ1-6	CASSSQGKNSPLHF	TGTGCCAGCTCATCTCAGGGCAAGAATTCACCCCTCCACTTT
-	TRBV5-1	-	TRBJ1-5	CASSLDRVGQPQHF	TGCGCCAGCAGCTTGGATAGGGTGGGGCAGCCCCAGCATTTT
-	TRBV7-2	-	TRBJ2-5	CASSRTNQETQYF	TGTGCCAGCAGCCGGACTAACCAAGAGACCCAGTACTTC
-	TRBV4-1	-	TRBJ1-2	CASSQVLASAGTYGYTF	TGCGCCAGCAGCCAAGTTCTGGCGTCCGCCGGAACCTATGGCTACACCTTC
-	TRBV11-2	-	TRBJ2-7	CASDVRGGPGEQYF	TGTGCCAGCGACGTACGGGGAGGTCCAGGCGAGCAGTACTTC
-	TRBV28	TRBD2	TRBJ2-7	CASTSKKRGEYEQYF	TGTGCCAGCACCTCGAAGAAGCGGGGGGAGTACGAGCAGTACTTC
-	TRBV30	TRBD2	TRBJ2-1	CAWTSGQYNEQFF	TGTGCCTGGACTAGCGGGCAGTACAATGAGCAGTTCTTC
-	TRBV29-1	TRBD1	TRBJ1-5	CSVRQGLNQPQHF	TGCAGCGTGAGACAGGGGCTCAATCAGCCCCAGCATTTT
-	TRBV7-2	TRBD2	TRBJ2-1	CASSLASSGSYNEQFF	TGTGCCAGCAGCTTGGCCTCTAGCGGCTCCTACAATGAGCAGTTCTTC
-	TRBV11-2	TRBD1	TRBJ1-1	CASSLDRGIPPEAFF	TGTGCCAGCAGCTTAGACAGGGGGATCCCACCTGAAGCTTTCTTT
-	TRBV29-1	-	TRBJ2-2	CSASSSDNTGELFF	TGCAGCGCAAGCAGTAGCGATAACACCGGGGAGCTGTTTTTT
-	TRBV7-9	TRBD1	TRBJ1-3	CASSRQGLSGNTIYF	TGTGCCAGCAGCCGACAGGGGCTCTCTGGAAACACCATATATTTT
-	TRBV10-3	-	TRBJ1-3	CAISPPTGNTIYF	TGTGCCATCAGTCCGCCGACTGGAAACACCATATATTTT
-	TRBV28	-	TRBJ1-2	CASSYRGGNLLGYTF	TGTGCCAGCAGTTACCGGGGCGGAAATCTCCTTGGCTACACCTTC
-	TRBV9	-	TRBJ2-1	CASSVAAGSAYNEQFF	TGTGCCAGCAGCGTAGCGGCCGGGAGCGCCTACAATGAGCAGTTCTTC
-	TRBV5-6	TRBD1	TRBJ2-3	CASSPDRGQDTQYF	TGTGCCAGCAGCCCTGACAGGGGGCAAGATACGCAGTATTTT
-	TRBV30	-	TRBJ1-2	CAWRKGDGYTF	TGTGCCTGGAGGAAGGGTGATGGCTACACCTTC
-	TRBV7-9	-	TRBJ2-7	CASSLAGGAKLEQYF	TGTGCCAGCAGCTTAGCGGGTGGGGCTAAGCTCGAGCAGTACTTC
-	TRBV6-1	-	TRBJ2-2	CASSRAGELFF	TGTGCCAGCAGTCGGGCAGGGGAGCTGTTTTTT
-	TRBV5-4	TRBD2	TRBJ2-7	CASSSGTSGTYEQYF	TGTGCCAGCAGCTCCGGGACTAGCGGGACCTACGAGCAGTACTTC
once	TRBV18	TRBD2	TRBJ2-3	CASSPPIAGGTDTQYF	TGTGCCAGCTCACCACCTATAGCGGGGGGCACAGATACGCAGTATTTT